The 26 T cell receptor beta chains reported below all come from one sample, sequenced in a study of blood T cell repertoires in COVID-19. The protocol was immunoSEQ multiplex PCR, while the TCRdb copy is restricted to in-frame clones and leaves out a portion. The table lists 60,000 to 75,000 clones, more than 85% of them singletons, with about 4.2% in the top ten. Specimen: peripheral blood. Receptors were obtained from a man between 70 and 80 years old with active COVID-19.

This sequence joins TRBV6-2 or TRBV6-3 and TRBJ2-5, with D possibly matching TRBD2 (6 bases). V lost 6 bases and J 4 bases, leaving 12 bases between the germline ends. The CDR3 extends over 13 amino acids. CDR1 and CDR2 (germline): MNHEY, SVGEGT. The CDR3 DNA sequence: TGTGCCAGCAGCCGCCCAGCGGGAGAGACCCAGTACTTC. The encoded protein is CASSRPAGETQYF.

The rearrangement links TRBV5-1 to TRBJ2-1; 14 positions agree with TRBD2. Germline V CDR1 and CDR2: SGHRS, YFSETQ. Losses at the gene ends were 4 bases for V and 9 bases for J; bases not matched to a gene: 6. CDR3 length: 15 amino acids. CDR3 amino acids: CASSQTGTSGSEQFF. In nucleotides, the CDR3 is TGCGCCAGCAGCCAGACCGGGACTAGCGGGAGTGAGCAGTTCTTC.

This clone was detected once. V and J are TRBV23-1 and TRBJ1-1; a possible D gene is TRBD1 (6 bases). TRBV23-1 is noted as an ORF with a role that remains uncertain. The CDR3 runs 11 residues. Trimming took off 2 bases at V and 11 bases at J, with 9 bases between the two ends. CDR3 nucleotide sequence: TGCGCCAGCAGTCAAAGGGGGGGGGCTTTCTTT. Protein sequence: CASSQRGGAFF.

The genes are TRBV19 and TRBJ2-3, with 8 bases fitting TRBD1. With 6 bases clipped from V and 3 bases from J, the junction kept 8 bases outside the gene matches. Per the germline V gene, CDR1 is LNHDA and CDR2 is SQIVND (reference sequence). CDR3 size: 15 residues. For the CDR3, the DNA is TGTGCCAGTAGCCACGGACAGGGTCGGACAGATACGCAGTATTTT. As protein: CASSHGQGRTDTQYF.

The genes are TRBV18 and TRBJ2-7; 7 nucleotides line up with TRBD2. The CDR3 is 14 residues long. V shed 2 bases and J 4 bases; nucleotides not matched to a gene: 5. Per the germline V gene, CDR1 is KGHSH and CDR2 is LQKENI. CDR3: CASSPGPGGYEQYF. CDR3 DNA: TGTGCCAGCTCACCAGGACCCGGGGGGTACGAGCAGTACTTC.

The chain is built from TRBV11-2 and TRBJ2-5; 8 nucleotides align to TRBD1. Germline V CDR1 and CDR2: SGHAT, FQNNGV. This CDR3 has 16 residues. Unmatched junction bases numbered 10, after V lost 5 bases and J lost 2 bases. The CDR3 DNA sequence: TGTGCCAGCAGCCCCGCCCCGGACAGGGCACAAGAGACCCAGTACTTC. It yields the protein CASSPAPDRAQETQYF.

This CDR3 reads CASSLFGGQTEAFF. Here the CDR3 DNA reads TGTGCCAGCAGCTTATTCGGGGGGCAAACTGAAGCTTTCTTT. The chain uses TRBV7-3 and TRBJ1-1; TRBD1 might be the D (6 bases). The ends were cut back, 2 bases at V and 5 bases at J, with 12 bases in the middle. Germline loops: CDR1 SGHTA, CDR2 FQGTGA. This CDR3 is 14 amino acids long.

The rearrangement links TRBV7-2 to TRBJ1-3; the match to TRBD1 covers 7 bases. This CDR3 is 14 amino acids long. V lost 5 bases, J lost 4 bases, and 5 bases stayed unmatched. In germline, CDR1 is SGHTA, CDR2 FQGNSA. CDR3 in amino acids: CASSPGTVGNTIYF. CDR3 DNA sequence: TGTGCCAGCAGCCCCGGGACAGTAGGAAACACCATATATTTT. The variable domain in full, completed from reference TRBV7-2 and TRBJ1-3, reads GAGVSQSPSNKVTEKGKDVELRCDPISGHTALYWYRQSLGQGLEFLIYFQGNSAPDKSGLPSDRFSAERTGGSVSTLTIQRTQQEDSAVYLCASSPGTVGNTIYFGEGSWLTVV.

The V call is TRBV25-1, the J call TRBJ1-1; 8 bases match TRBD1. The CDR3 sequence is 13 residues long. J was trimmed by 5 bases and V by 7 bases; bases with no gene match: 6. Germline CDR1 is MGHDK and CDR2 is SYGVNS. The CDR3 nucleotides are TGTGCCAGCAAGGAACAGGGGGGGACTGAAGCTTTCTTT. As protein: CASKEQGGTEAFF.

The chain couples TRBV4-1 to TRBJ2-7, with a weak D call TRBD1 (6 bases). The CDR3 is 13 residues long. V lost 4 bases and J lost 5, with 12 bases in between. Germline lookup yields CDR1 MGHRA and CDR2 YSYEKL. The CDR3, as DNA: TGCGCCAGCAGCCCAGGGCAGGGGAACGAGCAGTACTTC. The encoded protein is CASSPGQGNEQYF.

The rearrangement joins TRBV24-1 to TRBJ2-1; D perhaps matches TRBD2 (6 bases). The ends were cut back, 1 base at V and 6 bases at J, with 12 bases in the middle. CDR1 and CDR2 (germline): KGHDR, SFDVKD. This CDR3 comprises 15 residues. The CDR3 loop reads CATSDFAGTFNEQFF. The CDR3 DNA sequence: TGTGCCACCAGTGATTTCGCGGGGACCTTCAATGAGCAGTTCTTC.

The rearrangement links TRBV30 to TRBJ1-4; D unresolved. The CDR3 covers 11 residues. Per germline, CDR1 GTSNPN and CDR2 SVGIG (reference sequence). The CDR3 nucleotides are TGTGGCGGGGCAACTAATGAAAAACTGTTTTTT. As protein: CGGATNEKLFF. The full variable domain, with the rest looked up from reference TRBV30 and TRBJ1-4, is SQTIHQWPATLVQPVGSPLSLECTVEGTSNPNLYWYRQAAGRGLQLLFYSVGIGQISSEVPQNLSASRPQDRQFILSSKKLLLSDSGFYLCGGATNEKLFFGSGTQLSVL.

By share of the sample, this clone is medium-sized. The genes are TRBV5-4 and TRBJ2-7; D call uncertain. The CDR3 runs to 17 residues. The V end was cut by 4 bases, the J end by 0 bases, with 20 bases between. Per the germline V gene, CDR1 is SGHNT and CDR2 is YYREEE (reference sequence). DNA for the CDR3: TGTGCCAGCAGCCCCGGTGGCGGCCGCTTGAGCTCCTACGAGCAGTACTTC. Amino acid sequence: CASSPGGGRLSSYEQYF.

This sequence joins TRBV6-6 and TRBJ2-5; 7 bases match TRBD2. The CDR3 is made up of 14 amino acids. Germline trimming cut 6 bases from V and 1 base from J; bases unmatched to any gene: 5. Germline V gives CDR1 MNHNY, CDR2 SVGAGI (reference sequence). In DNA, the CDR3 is TGTGCCAGCAGAGCCCCGGGGGGCCAAGAGACCCAGTACTTC. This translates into CASRAPGGQETQYF.

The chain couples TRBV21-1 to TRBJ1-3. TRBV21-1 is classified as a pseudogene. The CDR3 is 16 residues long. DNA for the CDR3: TGTGCCAGCAGCAAGCCGGGAGTCCAAGAGGGGAACACCATATATTTT. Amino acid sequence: CASSKPGVQEGNTIYF.

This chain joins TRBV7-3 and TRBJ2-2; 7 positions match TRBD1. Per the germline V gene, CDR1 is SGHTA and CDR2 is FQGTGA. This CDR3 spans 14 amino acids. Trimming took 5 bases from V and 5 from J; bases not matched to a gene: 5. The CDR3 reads CASSPDRVTGELFF. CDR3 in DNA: TGTGCCAGCAGCCCCGACAGGGTGACCGGGGAGCTGTTTTTT. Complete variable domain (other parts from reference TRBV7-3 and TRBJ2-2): GAGVSQTPSNKVTEKGKYVELRCDPISGHTALYWYRQSLGQGPEFLIYFQGTGAADDSGLPNDRFFAVRPEGSVSTLKIQRTERGDSAVYLCASSPDRVTGELFFGEGSRLTVL.

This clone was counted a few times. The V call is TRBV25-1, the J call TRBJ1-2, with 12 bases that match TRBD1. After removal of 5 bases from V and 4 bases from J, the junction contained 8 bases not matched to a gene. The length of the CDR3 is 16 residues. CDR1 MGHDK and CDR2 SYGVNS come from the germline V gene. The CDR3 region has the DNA TGTGCCAGCAGTCCCCAGGGGGGACAGGGGGCCTATGGCTACACCTTC. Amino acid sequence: CASSPQGGQGAYGYTF.

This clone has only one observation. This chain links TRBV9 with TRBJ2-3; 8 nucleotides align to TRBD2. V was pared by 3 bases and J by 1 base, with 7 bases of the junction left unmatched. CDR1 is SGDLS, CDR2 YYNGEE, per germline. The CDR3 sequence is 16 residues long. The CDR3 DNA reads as TGTGCCAGCAGCGAGGGGGTTAGCGGGGGCACAGATACGCAGTATTTT. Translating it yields CASSEGVSGGTDTQYF. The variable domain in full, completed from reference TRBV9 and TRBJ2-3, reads DSGVTQTPKHLITATGQRVTLRCSPRSGDLSVYWYQQSLDQGLQFLIQYYNGEERAKGNILERFSAQQFPDLHSELNLSSLELGDSALYFCASSEGVSGGTDTQYFGPGTRLTVL.

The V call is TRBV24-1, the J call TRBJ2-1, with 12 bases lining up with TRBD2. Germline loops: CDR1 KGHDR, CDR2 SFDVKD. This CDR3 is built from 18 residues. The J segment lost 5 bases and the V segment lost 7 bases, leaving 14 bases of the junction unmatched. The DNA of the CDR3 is TGTGCCACCAGCCCTCCGAGGCGGGCTAGCGGGAGGGACAATGAGCAGTTCTTC. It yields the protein CATSPPRRASGRDNEQFF.

The CDR3 is CASSLIAADEQFF. The DNA for the CDR3 is TGTGCCAGCAGCTTAATAGCGGCGGATGAGCAGTTCTTC. The V call is TRBV7-3, the J call TRBJ2-1; possibly TRBD2 for D (6 bases). Germline CDR1 SGHTA, CDR2 FQGTGA. CDR3 size: 13 residues. Trimming stripped 1 base from V and 8 bases from J, with 9 bases between.

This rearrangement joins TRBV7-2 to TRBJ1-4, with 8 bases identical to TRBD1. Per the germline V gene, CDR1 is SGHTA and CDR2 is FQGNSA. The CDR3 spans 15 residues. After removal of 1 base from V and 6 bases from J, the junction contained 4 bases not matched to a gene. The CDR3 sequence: CASSLVPGGDEKLFF. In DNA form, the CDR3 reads TGTGCCAGCAGCTTAGTTCCAGGGGGCGATGAAAAACTGTTTTTT.

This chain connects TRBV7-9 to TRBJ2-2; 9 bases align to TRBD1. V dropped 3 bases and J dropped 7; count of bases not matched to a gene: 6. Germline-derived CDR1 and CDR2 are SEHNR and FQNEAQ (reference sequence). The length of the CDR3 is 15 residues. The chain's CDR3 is CASSLRTGVNGELFF. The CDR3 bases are TGTGCCAGCAGCTTGAGGACAGGGGTTAACGGGGAGCTGTTTTTT.

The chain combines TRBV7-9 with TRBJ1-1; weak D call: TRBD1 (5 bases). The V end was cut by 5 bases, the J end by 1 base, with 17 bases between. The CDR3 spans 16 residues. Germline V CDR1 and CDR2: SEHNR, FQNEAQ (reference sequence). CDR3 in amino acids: CASSQLLPQGNTEAFF. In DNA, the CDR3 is TGTGCCAGCAGCCAGCTCCTACCTCAGGGGAACACTGAAGCTTTCTTT.

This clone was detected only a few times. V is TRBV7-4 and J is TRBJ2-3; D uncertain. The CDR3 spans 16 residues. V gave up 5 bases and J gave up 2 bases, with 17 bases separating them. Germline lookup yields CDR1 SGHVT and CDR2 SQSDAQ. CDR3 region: CASSTPTSYLTDTQYF. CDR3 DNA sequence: TGTGCCAGCAGCACCCCGACTTCCTACCTCACAGATACGCAGTATTTT.

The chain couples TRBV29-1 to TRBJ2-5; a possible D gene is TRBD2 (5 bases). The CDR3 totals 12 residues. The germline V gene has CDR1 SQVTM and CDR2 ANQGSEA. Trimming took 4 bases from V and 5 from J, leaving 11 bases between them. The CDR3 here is CSVAEDWETQYF. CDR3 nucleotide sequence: TGCAGCGTTGCCGAGGACTGGGAGACCCAGTACTTC. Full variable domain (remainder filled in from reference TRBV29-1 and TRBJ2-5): SAVISQKPSRDICQRGTSLTIQCQVDSQVTMMFWYRQQPGQSLTLIATANQGSEATYESGFVIDKFPISRPNLTFSTLTVSNMSPEDSSIYLCSVAEDWETQYFGPGTRLLVL.

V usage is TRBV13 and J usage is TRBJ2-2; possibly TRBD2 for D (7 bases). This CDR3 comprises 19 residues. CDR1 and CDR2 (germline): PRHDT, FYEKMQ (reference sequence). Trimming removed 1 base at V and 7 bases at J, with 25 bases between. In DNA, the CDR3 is TGTGCCAGCAGCTTAGTTGGGGGACCCGGGGGGCTAGCCGTCGGGGAGCTGTTTTTT. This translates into CASSLVGGPGGLAVGELFF.